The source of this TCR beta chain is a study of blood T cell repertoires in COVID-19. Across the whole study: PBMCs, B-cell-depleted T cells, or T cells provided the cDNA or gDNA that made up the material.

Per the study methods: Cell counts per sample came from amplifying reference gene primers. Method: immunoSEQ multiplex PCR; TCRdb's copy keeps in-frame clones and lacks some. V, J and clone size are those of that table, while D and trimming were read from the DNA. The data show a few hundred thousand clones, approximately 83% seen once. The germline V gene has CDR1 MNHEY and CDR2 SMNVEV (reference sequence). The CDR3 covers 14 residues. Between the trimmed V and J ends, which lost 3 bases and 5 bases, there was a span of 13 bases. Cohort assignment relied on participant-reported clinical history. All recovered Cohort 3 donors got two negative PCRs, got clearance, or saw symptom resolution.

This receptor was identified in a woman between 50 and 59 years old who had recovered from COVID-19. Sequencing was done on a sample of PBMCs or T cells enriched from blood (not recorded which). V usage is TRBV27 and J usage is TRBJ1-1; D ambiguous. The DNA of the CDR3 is TGTGCCAGCAGTTTTCGGGCCGGGAGGACTGAAGCTTTCTTT. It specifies CASSFRAGRTEAFF.